This paragraph reports one T cell receptor (beta chain). Its antigen is currently not known. Base qualities are not recorded, but no much larger clone differs from it by a single base. The High Capacity cDNA Reverse Transcription Kit was used to reverse transcribe all of the isolated RNA, meaning that expressed TCRB transcripts were what got sequenced. Deep immunoSEQ sequencing was performed on naive, central memory and regulatory T cell samples, with an average of roughly 3.6 million total reads per sample. After sorted cells were lysed in RLT buffer, RNA was extracted with DNase-treated RNeasy Micro or Mini kits, with the choice depending on cell number. To prevent cross-contamination, each cell subset was processed individually, whereas patient and healthy donor samples were processed jointly. TCRB sequences were amplified from cDNA with the immunoSEQ multiplex PCR, producing 87-bp fragments spanning the CDR3 region. The amplicons were sequenced using the Illumina HiSeq platform. Turning to the authors' computational methods: PCR bias was computationally corrected using synthetic template baselines, reads within Hamming distance 2 were collapsed, and singletons that could not be merged were discarded. Reads were aligned against IMGT to assign V, D and J genes, CDR3 length and insertions or deletions at six rearrangement sites. Within each subset, clonotype counts were normalized to sorted cell number, and only after that were true diversity and Gini coefficients computed with the tcR R package. The overlap coefficient, calculated on TCRB nucleotide sequences, was used to quantify repertoire sharing. As a proxy for the pre-selection repertoire, out-of-frame TCRB sequences from naive cells were analyzed. Sourced from immuneACCESS, this table was stored by TCRdb with only in-frame sequences that have V and J called. A share of the clones is absent; for the studies checked, an unresolved V gene accounts for under half, and the remainder has no known explanation. V and J calls and clone size are those listed in that table; D and trimming were worked out from the DNA. Recorded for this sample are about 700,000 clones; roughly 12% of them occurred a single time. The top ten clonotypes cover approximately 0.021% of the sample.

This specimen comes from a study of beta chain features in type 1 diabetes listed by TCRdb under 2018. Notes on the research overall: Patients and healthy donors did not differ in mean age, gender distribution, total cell number or subset yield. A total of over 90,000,000 sorted cells were examined across all samples, and a strong correlation was observed between cell number per subset and RNA yield. The study compared the TCRB repertoires of sorted circulating CD4+ T cell subsets in recently diagnosed type 1 diabetes patients with those in matched healthy donors. Regulatory and stem cell-like memory subsets were isolated from only 8 patients and about eight healthy donors, whereas naive and central memory subsets came from all 30 or so donors. General study outcomes and caveats: Shorter templates might have been favored by PCR, but patient and control samples were amplified and corrected together, so both groups would have been affected equally by any skew. Because cDNA was sequenced instead of genomic DNA, activated cells with high expression could be over-represented, although the groups did not differ in activation or CD3 levels. Naive, central memory and regulatory TCRB repertoires appeared more similar among patients than among healthy donors. A moderate but significant shortening of TCRB CDR3 length was observed in type 1 diabetes patients in all four CD4+ subsets. At VDJ recombination sites, type 1 diabetes patients had fewer insertions and more deleted nucleotides, which implies abnormalities in thymic rearrangement. Because the HLA sub-analyses included only small numbers of individuals, any influence of HLA type on TCRB rearrangement was left unresolved.

From the cysteine through the phenylalanine, the CDR3 covers 16 amino acids. Solely the CDR3 DNA is kept, with 48 bases framed from the first base. V is reduced by 0 bases and J by 2 bases, leaving a spacing of 11 bases between them. CDR1 KGHSH and CDR2 LQKENI were looked up in the germline V gene. A single peripheral blood draw of around 100 mL on average was collected from each donor into heparinised tubes. A BD FACSAria II and a panel including CD45RO, CCR7, CD25, CD127, CD95 and CD27 were used to sort naive, central memory, regulatory and stem cell-like memory CD4+ T cells. A purity above 98% was achieved for all sorted populations. PBMCs were isolated right away by Lymphoprep density gradient centrifugation and were stained directly, without culture. To minimize batch effects, samples were stained and sorted in pairs, one healthy donor with one patient per experiment.

This sequence originates from a man aged 18 to 30 with type 1 diabetes. The chain is assembled from TRBV18 and TRBJ1-5; the best D guess is TRBD1, with 5 bases matching. The sequenced sample consisted of naive CD4+ T cells from blood. This specimen's cell subset or site label, per the study, means: true naive CD4+ T cells. DNA sequence: TGTGCCAGCTCACCACCGGGTGGGGGGGGCAATCAGCCCCAGCATTTT. Translated, it gives CASSPPGGGGNQPQHF. Joined to the reference TRBV18 and TRBJ1-5 proteins, this CDR3 gives the full variable domain: NAGVMQNPRHLVRRRGQEARLRCSPMKGHSHVYWYRQLPEEGLKFMVYLQKENIIDESGMPKERFSAEFPKEGPSILRIQQVVRGDSAAYFCASSPPGGGGNQPQHFGDGTRLSIL.